One TCR beta chain is described in this entry. Alongside a J-beta primer mix, a sample-barcoded 5' primer served in a second PCR lasting about 7 to 11 cycles. TCRdb reanalysed the 5' RACE reads using MiXCR and keeps one entry per CDR3 protein. The sample yields 800,000 to 900,000 distinct CDR3 sequences, 60% to 80% seen once. CDR1 and CDR2 (germline): SGDLS, YYNGEE. Trimming cost V 4 bases and J 2 bases, with 12 bases left between them. The CDR3 is made up of 14 amino acids. The data derive from a study of blood T cells in healthy people across ages. This sequence was found in a man between 25 and 39 years old in good health. This chain connects TRBV9 to TRBJ2-5; no clear D. The sample comprised blood. DNA for the CDR3: TGTGCCAGCAGCCCCCCGGAAGCGCAAGAGACCCAGTACTTC. As protein: CASSPPEAQETQYF.